Listed here are 15 T cell receptor beta chains from one sample, sequenced in a study of T cell responses to AZD1222 COVID-19 vaccine. Sequencing was performed with immunoSEQ multiplex PCR; in TCRdb, only in-frame clones are kept and a portion is missing. Here the sample spans about 89,000 clones, approximately 86% being singletons. The sample consisted of peripheral blood, taken 28 days after the second AZD1222 dose. All receptors come from an adult who received the AZD1222 COVID-19 vaccine.

This clone appeared a few times. J is TRBJ2-3 and V is TRBV5-6, with D uncertain. This CDR3 has 12 residues. Per germline, CDR1 SGHDT and CDR2 YYEEEE. V lost 0 bases and J 6 bases, leaving 5 bases between the germline ends. The chain's CDR3 is CASSLVQDTQYF. The CDR3 DNA sequence: TGTGCCAGCAGCTTGGTGCAGGATACGCAGTATTTT.

This chain links TRBV7-8 with TRBJ1-2; D perhaps matches TRBD1 (6 bases). CDR1 SGHVS and CDR2 FQNEAQ come from the germline V gene. Trimming pared 0 bases from V and 5 bases from J, leaving 13 bases between. The CDR3 loop spans 15 amino acids. The CDR3 region is CASSLARGGEYGYTF. CDR3 in DNA: TGTGCCAGCAGCTTAGCGCGAGGGGGTGAATATGGCTACACCTTC.

V is TRBV5-1 and J is TRBJ1-1; D uncertain. V was trimmed by 2 bases and J by 2 bases, leaving 10 bases between them. The CDR3 runs 14 residues. Germline CDR1 is SGHRS and CDR2 is YFSETQ. The CDR3 here is CASSFVVGNTEAFF. The DNA of the CDR3 is TGCGCCAGCAGCTTTGTGGTAGGAAACACTGAAGCTTTCTTT.

This rearrangement joins TRBV2 to TRBJ1-5; no clear D. V lost 4 bases to trimming and J lost 0 bases, with 4 bases between them. Germline CDR1 SNHLY, CDR2 FYNNEI. The CDR3 has 13 amino acids. CDR3 sequence reads: CASSGDSNQPQHF. CDR3 bases: TGTGCCAGCAGTGGAGATAGCAATCAGCCCCAGCATTTT.

This chain connects TRBV5-4 to TRBJ2-1, with TRBD2 identical over 10 bases. With V trimmed by 0 bases and J by 4 bases, 10 bases remained unmatched. The CDR3 is 18 amino acids. Looked up from germline, CDR1 is SGHNT and CDR2 is YYREEE (reference sequence). The CDR3 loop is CASSLALTLAGEYNEQFF. The CDR3 bases are TGTGCCAGCAGCTTGGCCCTTACCCTAGCGGGAGAGTACAATGAGCAGTTCTTC.

The J gene is TRBJ1-5, the V gene TRBV30; no clear D. The CDR3 is 15 amino acids. Germline V gene data show CDR1 as GTSNPN and CDR2 as SVGIG (reference sequence). V gave up 4 bases and J gave up 5 bases, with 18 bases separating them. For the CDR3, the DNA is TGTGCCTGGACCGCCGGGCCCCTTGCCGATCAGCCCCAGCATTTT. Its translation: CAWTAGPLADQPQHF.

The CDR3 bases are TGTGCCAGCAGCCCGCTAGGTGGGACAGCCTACGAGCAGTACTTC. Translated, it gives CASSPLGGTAYEQYF. The J gene is TRBJ2-7, the V gene TRBV7-8, with TRBD1 matching 7 bases. The CDR3 has 15 amino acids. The trim removed 5 bases at V and 2 bases at J, leaving 9 bases unmatched. Germline-derived CDR1 and CDR2 are SGHVS and FQNEAQ.

V usage is TRBV19 and J usage is TRBJ1-1; perhaps TRBD1 as D (6 bases). The CDR3 sequence is 15 residues long. Trimming cost V 2 bases and J 1 base, with 11 bases left between them. Germline values: CDR1 LNHDA, CDR2 SQIVND (reference sequence). The CDR3 bases are TGTGCCAGTAGTATATCGGGCAGGGGGAACACTGAAGCTTTCTTT. It encodes CASSISGRGNTEAFF.

This clone was seen once. J is TRBJ2-5 and V is TRBV13; 8 bases are a match to TRBD2. Germline CDR1 reads PRHDT; CDR2 reads FYEKMQ (reference sequence). CDR3 length: 15 residues. The V gene end was trimmed by 5 bases and the J gene end by 7 bases; junction bases not matched to a gene: 12. The chain's CDR3 is CASSPRTSLPGTQYF. DNA of the CDR3: TGTGCCAGCAGCCCTCGGACTAGCCTCCCTGGGACCCAGTACTTC.

The gene calls are TRBV28 and TRBJ1-2, with TRBD1 matching 7 bases. V shed 2 bases and J 2 bases; nucleotides not matched to a gene: 2. CDR1 is MDHEN and CDR2 is SYDVKM in the germline V gene. The CDR3 has 14 amino acids. CDR3 bases: TGTGCCAGCAGTTTAGAACAGGGGAACTATGGCTACACCTTC. It codes for CASSLEQGNYGYTF.

The CDR3 region has the DNA TGTGCCAGCAGCACAAGGGGTGGGTACGAGCAGTACTTC. This codes for CASSTRGGYEQYF. The chain recombines TRBV2 with TRBJ2-7; TRBD1 is a possible D gene (5 bases). The CDR3 sequence is 13 residues long. V was trimmed by 6 bases and J by 4 bases, leaving 13 bases between them. Germline V gene data show CDR1 as SNHLY and CDR2 as FYNNEI.

J is TRBJ1-3 and V is TRBV2, with 8 bases lining up with TRBD1. Trimming cost V 6 bases and J 6 bases; bases outside gene matches: 7. This CDR3 has 14 residues. Germline CDR1 reads SNHLY; CDR2 reads FYNNEI. The CDR3 is CASRRTGFTNTIYF. CDR3 nucleotides: TGTGCCAGCAGGAGGACAGGGTTTACAAACACCATATATTTT.

This chain uses TRBV3-1 (or the pseudogene TRBV3-2) with TRBJ1-2; TRBD1 matches 9 bases. Germline CDR1 reads LGHDT; CDR2 reads YNNKEL (reference sequence). V shed 0 bases and J 8 bases; nucleotides not matched to a gene: 10. The CDR3 is 16 amino acids. The CDR3 protein is CASSQEWDRDYRGYTF. The CDR3 DNA follows: TGTGCCAGCAGCCAAGAATGGGACAGGGATTATAGGGGCTACACCTTC.

The rearrangement joins TRBV19 to TRBJ1-1, with a possible D match to TRBD1 (5 bases). The length of the CDR3 is 14 residues. V dropped 6 bases and J dropped 1 base, with 12 bases sitting between them. Germline CDR1 and CDR2: LNHDA and SQIVND (reference sequence). Written as DNA, the CDR3 is TGTGCCAGTAGCCCGGGACGGAGGAACACTGAAGCTTTCTTT. Its protein is CASSPGRRNTEAFF.

A few counts support this clone. The CDR3 sequence: CASSRLRGKKSGELFF. CDR3 sequence (DNA): TGCGCCAGCAGCCGCCTGAGGGGGAAGAAGTCCGGGGAGCTGTTTTTT. V usage is TRBV23-1 and J usage is TRBJ2-2; possible D gene TRBD1, 6 bases. TRBV23-1 belongs to the ORF category, with a function that is uncertain. Trimming stripped 6 bases from V and 6 bases from J, with 20 bases between. The CDR3 has 16 amino acids.